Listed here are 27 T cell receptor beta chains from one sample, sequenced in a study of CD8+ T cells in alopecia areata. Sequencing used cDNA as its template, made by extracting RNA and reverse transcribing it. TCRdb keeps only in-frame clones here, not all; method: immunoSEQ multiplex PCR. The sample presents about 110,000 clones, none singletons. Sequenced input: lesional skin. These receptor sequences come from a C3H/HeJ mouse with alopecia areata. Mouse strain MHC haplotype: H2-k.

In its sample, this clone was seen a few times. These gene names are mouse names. CDR3 bases read: TGTGCCAGCAGTGCCGGACAAGATGCT. This translates into CASSAGQDA. The full CDR3 protein reads CASSAGQDAEQFF. The rearrangement links TRBV13-3 to TRBJ2-1; TRBD1 might be the D (5 bases). The observed sequence ends 4 residues before the CDR3 terminus, with the missing tail filled in from the germline J gene. Trimming left V 3 bases short and J 5 bases short, with 9 bases between. Germline V CDR1 and CDR2: NNHDY, SYVADS. The CDR3 spans 13 residues.

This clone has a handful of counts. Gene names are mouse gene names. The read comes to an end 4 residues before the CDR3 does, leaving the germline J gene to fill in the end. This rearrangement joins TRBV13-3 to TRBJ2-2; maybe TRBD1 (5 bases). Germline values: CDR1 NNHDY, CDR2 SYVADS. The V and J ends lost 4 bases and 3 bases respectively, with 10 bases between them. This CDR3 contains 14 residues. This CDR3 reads CASSPGKDTGQLYF. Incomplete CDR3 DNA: TGTGCCAGCAGTCCAGGGAAGGACACCGGG.

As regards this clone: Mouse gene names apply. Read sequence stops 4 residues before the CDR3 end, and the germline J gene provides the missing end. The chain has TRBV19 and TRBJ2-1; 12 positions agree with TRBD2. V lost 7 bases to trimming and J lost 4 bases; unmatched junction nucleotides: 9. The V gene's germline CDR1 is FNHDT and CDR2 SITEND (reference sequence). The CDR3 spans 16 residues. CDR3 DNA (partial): TGTGCCAGCGATGACTGGGGGGGCGCTCGGTATGCT. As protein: CASDDWGGARYA. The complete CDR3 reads CASDDWGGARYAEQFF. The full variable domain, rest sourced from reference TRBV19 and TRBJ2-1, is GGIITQTPKFLIGQEGQKLTLKCQQNFNHDTMYWYRQDSGKGLRLIYYSITENDLQKGDLSEGYDASREKKSSFSLTVTSAQKNEMAVFLCASDDWGGARYAEQFFGPGTRLTVL.

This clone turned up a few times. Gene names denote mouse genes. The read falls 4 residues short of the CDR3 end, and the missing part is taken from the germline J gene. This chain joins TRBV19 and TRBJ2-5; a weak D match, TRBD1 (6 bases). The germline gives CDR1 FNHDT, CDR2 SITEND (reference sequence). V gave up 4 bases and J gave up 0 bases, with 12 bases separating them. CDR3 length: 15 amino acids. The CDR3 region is CASSPGTPNQDTQYF. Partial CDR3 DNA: TGTGCCAGCAGTCCAGGGACACCTAACCAAGAC. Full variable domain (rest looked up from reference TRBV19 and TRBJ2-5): GGIITQTPKFLIGQEGQKLTLKCQQNFNHDTMYWYRQDSGKGLRLIYYSITENDLQKGDLSEGYDASREKKSSFSLTVTSAQKNEMAVFLCASSPGTPNQDTQYFGPGTRLLVL.

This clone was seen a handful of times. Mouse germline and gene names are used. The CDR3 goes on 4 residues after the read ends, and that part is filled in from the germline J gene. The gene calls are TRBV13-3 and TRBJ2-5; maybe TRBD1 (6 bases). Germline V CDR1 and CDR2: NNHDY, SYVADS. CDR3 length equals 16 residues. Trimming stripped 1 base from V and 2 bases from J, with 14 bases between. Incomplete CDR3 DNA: TGTGCCAGCAGTGATAAGGGCCGGGACATCCAAGAC. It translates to CASSDKGRDIQD. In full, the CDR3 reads CASSDKGRDIQDTQYF.

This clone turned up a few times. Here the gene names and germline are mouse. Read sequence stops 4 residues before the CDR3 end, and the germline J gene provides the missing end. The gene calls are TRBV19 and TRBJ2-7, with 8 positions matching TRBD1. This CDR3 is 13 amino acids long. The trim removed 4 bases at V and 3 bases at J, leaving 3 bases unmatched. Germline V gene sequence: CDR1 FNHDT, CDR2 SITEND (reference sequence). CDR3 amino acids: CASSSQGVYEQYF. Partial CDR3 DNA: TGTGCCAGCAGTTCACAGGGGGTCTAT.

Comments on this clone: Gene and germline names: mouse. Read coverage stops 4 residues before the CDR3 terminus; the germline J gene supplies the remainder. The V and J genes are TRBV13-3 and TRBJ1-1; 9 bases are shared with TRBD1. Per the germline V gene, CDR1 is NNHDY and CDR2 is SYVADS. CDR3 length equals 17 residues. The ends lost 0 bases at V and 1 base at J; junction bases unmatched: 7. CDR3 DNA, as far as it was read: TGTGCCAGCAGTGATGAGAGGACAGGGGTGGGAAACACA. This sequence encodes CASSDERTGVGNT. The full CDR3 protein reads CASSDERTGVGNTEVFF.

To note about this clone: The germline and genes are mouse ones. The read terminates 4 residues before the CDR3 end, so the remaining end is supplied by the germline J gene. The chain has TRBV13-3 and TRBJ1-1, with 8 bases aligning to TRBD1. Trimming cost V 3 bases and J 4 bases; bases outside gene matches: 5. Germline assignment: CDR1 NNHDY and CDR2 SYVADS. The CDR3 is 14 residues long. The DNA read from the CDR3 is TGTGCCAGCAGTGTCCAGGGGGCGAGCACA. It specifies CASSVQGAST. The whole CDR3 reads CASSVQGASTEVFF.

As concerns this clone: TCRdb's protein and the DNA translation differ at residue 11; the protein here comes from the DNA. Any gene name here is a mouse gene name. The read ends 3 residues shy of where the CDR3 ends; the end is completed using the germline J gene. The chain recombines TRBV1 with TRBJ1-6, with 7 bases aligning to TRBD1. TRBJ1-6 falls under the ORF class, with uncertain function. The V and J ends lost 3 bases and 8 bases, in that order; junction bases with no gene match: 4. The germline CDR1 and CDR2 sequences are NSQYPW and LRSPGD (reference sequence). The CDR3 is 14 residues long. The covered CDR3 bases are TGCACCTGCAGTGCTAACAGGGGTTATTCGCCC. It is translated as CTCSANRGYSP. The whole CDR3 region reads CTCSANRGYSPLYF.

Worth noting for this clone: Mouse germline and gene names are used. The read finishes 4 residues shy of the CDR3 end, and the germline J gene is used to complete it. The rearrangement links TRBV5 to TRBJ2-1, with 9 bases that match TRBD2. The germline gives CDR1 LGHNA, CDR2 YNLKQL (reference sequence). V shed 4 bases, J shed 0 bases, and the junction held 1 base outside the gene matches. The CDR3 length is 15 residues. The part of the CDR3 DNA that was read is TGTGCCAGCAGCCGGACTGGGGATAACTATGCT. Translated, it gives CASSRTGDNYA. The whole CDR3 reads CASSRTGDNYAEQFF.

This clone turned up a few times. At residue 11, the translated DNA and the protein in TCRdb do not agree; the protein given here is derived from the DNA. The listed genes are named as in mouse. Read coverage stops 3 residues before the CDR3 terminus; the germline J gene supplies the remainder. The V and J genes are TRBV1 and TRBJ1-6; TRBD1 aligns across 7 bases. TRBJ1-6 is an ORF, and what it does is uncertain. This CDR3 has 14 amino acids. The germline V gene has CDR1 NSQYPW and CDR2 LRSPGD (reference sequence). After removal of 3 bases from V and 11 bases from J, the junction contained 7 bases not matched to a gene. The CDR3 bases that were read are TGCACCTGCAGTGCCTCTCGACAGGGCCCGCCC. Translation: CTCSASRQGPP. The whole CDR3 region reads CTCSASRQGPPLYF.

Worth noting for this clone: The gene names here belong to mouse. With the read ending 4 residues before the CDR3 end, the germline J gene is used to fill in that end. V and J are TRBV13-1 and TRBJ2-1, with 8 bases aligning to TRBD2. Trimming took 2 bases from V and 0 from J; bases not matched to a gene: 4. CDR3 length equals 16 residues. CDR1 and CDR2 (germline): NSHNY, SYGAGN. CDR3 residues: CASSETTGGNYAEQFF. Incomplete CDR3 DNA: TGTGCCAGCAGTGAGACAACTGGGGGTAACTATGCT.

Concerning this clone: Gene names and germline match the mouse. CDR3 DNA, as far as it was read: TGTGCTAGCAGTAGAGACACATACTATGCT. Its translation: CASSRDTYYA. The complete CDR3 sequence is CASSRDTYYAEQFF. This chain links TRBV17 with TRBJ2-1, with unresolved D. The CDR3 extends 4 residues past the end of the read, so its final part is completed from the germline J gene. V was cut by 0 bases and J by 2 bases, with 5 bases left in between. Germline CDR1 reads MNHDT; CDR2 reads YYDKIL. The CDR3 has 14 residues.

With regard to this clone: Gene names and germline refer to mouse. CDR3 sequence reads: CASSPRDRVDERLFF. The sequenced part of the CDR3 DNA is TGTGCCAGCAGTCCCCGGGACAGGGTAGACGAA. The V gene is TRBV13-3, the J gene TRBJ1-4; 9 bases are shared with TRBD1. The read falls 4 residues short of the CDR3 end, and the missing part is taken from the germline J gene. The V gene's germline CDR1 is NNHDY and CDR2 SYVADS. This CDR3 is 15 amino acids long. After removal of 4 bases from V and 6 bases from J, the junction contained 7 bases not matched to a gene.

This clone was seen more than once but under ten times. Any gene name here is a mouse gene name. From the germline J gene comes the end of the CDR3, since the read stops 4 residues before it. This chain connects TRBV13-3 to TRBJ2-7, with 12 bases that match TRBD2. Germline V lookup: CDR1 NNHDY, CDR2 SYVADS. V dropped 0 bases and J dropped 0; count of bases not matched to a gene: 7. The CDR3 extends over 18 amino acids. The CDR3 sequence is CASSDGGLGGRDSYEQYF. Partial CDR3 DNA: TGTGCCAGCAGTGATGGGGGACTGGGGGGAAGGGACTCCTAT.

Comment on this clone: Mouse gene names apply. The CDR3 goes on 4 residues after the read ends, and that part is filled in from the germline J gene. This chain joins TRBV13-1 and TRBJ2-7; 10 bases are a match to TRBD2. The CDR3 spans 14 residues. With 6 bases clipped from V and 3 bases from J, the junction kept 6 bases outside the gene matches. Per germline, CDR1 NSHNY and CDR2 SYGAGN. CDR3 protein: CASTPGLGNYEQYF. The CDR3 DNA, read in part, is TGTGCCAGCACCCCGGGACTGGGGAACTAT.

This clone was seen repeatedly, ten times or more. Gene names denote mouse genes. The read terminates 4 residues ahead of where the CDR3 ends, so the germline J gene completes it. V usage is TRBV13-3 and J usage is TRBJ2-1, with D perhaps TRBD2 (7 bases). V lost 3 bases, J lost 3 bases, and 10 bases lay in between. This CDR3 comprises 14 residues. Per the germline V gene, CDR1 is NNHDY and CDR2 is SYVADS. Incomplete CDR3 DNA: TGTGCCAGCAGTGTCGGGGGGCTCTATGCT. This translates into CASSVGGLYA. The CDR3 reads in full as CASSVGGLYAEQFF.

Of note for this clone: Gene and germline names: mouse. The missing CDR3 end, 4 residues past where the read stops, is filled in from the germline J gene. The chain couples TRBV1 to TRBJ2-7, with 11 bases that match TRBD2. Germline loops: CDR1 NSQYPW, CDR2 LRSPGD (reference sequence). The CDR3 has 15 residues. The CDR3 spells CTCSGGLGDLYEQYF. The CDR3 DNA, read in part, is TGCACCTGCAGTGGGGGACTGGGGGACCTTTAT.

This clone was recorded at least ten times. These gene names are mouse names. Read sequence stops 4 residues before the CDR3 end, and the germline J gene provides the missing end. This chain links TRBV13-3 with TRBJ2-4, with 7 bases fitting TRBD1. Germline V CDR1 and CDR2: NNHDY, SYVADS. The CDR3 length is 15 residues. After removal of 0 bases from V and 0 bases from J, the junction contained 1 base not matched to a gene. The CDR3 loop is CASSDEGQSQNTLYF. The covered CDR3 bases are TGTGCCAGCAGTGATGAGGGACAGAGTCAAAAC.

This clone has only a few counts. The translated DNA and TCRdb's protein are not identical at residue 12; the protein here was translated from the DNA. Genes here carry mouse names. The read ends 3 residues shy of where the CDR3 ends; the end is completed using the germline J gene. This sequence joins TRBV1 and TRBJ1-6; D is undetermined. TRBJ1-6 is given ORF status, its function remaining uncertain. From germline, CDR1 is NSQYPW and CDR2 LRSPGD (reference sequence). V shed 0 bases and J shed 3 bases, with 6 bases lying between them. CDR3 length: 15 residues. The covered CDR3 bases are TGCACCTGCAGTGCAGACGACAACTATAATTCGCCC. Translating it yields CTCSADDNYNSP. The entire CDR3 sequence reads CTCSADDNYNSPLYF.

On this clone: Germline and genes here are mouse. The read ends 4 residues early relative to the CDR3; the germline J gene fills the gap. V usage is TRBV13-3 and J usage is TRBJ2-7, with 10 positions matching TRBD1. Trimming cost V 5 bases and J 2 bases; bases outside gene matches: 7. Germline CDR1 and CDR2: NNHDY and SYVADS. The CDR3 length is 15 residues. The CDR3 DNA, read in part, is TGTGCCAGCAGAGACCCGGGACAGGGGACCTAT. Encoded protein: CASRDPGQGTY. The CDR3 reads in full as CASRDPGQGTYEQYF.

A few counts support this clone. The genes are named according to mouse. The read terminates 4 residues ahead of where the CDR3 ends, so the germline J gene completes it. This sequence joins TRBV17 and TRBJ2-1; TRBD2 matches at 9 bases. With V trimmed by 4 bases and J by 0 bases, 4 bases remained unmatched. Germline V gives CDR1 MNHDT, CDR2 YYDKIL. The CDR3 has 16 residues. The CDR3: CASSTDWGPNYAEQFF. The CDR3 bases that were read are TGTGCTAGCAGTACCGACTGGGGGCCTAACTATGCT.

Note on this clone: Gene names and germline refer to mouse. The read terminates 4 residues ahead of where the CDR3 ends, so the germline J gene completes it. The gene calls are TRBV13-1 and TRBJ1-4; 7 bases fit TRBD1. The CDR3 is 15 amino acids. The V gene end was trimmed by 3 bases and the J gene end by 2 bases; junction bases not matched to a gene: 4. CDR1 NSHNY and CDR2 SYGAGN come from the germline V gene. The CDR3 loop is CASSGRDRSNERLFF. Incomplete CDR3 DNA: TGTGCCAGCAGTGGCCGGGACAGATCCAACGAA.

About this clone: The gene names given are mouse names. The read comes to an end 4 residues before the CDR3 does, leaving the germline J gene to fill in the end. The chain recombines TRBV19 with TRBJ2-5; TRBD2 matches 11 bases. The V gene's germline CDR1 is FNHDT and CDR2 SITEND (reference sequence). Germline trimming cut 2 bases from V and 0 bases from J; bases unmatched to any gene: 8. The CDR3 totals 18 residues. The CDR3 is CASSILGTGGGNQDTQYF. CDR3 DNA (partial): TGTGCCAGCAGTATTTTGGGGACTGGGGGAGGCAACCAAGAC.

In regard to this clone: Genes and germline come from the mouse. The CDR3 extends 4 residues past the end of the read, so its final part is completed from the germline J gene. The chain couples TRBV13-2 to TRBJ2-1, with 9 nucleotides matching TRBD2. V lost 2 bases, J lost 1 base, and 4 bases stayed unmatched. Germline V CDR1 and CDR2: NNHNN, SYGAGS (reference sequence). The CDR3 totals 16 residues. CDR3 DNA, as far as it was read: TGTGCCAGCGGTGACGGACTGGGGTCCAACTATGCT. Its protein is CASGDGLGSNYA. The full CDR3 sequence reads CASGDGLGSNYAEQFF.

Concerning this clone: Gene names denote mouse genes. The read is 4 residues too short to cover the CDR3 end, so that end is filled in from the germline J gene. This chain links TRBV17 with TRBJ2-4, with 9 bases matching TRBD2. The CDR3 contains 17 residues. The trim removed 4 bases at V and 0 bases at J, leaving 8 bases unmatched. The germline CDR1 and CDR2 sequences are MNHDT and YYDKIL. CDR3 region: CASSKEAGGGSQNTLYF. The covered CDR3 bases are TGTGCTAGCAGTAAAGAGGCTGGGGGGGGTAGTCAAAAC. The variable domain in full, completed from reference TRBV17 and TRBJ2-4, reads DTTVKQNPRYKLARVGKPVNLICSQTMNHDTMYWYQKKPNQAPKLLLFYYDKILNREADTFEKFQSSRPNNSFCSLYIGSAGLEYSAMYLCASSKEAGGGSQNTLYFGAGTRLSVL.

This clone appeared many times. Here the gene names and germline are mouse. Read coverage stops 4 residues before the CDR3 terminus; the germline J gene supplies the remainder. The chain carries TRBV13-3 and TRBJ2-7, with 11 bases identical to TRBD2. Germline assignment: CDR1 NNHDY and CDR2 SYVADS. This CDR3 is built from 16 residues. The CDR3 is CASSDAFGTGGDEQYF. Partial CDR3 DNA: TGTGCCAGCAGTGATGCGTTCGGGACTGGGGGAGAT.